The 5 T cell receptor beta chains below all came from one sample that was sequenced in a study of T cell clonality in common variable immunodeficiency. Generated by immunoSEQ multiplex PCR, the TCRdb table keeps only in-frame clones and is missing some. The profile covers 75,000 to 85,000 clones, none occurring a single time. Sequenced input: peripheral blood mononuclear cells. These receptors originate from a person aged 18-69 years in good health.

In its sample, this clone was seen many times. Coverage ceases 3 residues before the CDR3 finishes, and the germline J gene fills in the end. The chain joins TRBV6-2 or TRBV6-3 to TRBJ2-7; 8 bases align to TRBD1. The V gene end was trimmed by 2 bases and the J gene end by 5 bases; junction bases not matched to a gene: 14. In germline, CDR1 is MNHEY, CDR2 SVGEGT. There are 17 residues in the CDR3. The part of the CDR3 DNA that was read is TGTGCCAGCAGTTACGGTCCCAGCAGGGGGCTACAGGACGAG. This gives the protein CASSYGPSRGLQDE. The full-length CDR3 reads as CASSYGPSRGLQDEQYF.

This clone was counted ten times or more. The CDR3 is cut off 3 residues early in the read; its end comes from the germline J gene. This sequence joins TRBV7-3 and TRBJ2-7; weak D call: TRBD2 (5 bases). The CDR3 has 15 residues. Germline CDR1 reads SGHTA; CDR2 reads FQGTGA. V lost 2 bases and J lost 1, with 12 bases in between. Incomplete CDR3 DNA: TGTGCCAGCAGCTTAGGTCCGAGCGGATCCTACGAG. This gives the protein CASSLGPSGSYE. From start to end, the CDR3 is CASSLGPSGSYEQYF.

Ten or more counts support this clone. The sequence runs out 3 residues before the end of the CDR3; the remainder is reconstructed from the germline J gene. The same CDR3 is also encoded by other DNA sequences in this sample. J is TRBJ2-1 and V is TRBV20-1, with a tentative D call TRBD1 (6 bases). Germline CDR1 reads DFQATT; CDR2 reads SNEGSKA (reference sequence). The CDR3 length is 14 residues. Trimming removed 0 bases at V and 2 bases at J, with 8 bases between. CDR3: CSAREGDTYNEQFF. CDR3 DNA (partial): TGCAGTGCTAGAGAGGGGGACACCTACAATGAG.

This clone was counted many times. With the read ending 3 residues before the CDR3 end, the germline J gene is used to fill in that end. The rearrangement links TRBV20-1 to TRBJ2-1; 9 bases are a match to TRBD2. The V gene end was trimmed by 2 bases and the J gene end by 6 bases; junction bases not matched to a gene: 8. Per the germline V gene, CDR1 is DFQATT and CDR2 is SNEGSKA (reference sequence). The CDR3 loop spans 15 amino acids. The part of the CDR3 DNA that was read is TGCAGTGCTAGATCTTTGCGGGAGGGTCTCAATGAG. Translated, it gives CSARSLREGLNE. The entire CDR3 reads CSARSLREGLNEQFF.

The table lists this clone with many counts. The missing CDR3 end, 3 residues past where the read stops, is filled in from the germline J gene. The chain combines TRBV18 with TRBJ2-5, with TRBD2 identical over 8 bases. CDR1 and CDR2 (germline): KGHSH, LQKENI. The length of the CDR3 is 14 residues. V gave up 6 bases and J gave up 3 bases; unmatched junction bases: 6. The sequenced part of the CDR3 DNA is TGTGCCAGCTCCTATCTGGGACTAGAAGAGACC. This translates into CASSYLGLEET. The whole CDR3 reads CASSYLGLEETQYF. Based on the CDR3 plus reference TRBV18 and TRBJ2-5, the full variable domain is NAGVMQNPRHLVRRRGQEARLRCSPMKGHSHVYWYRQLPEEGLKFMVYLQKENIIDESGMPKERFSAEFPKEGPSILRIQQVVRGDSAAYFCASSYLGLEETQYFGPGTRLLVL.